This TCR beta chain comes out of a study of technical replicates of blood from several donors. The germline CDR1 and CDR2 sequences are KGHSH and LQKENI. CDR3 size: 16 residues. J gave up 2 bases and V 0 bases, and 2 bases lay outside the gene matches. The table came from immunoSEQ multiplex PCR; TCRdb's copy has only in-frame clones and leaves some out. The data contain some 80,000 clones, around 95% of them singletons. The V and J genes are TRBV18 and TRBJ2-1, with 9 bases that match TRBD2. The specimen sequenced was T cells isolated from PBMCs. This TCR derives from a human donor in good health. CDR3 sequence: CASSPPSGGTYNEQFF. The CDR3 DNA sequence: TGTGCCAGCTCACCACCTAGCGGGGGTACCTACAATGAGCAGTTCTTC. Filled out from reference TRBV18 and TRBJ2-1, the complete variable domain reads NAGVMQNPRHLVRRRGQEARLRCSPMKGHSHVYWYRQLPEEGLKFMVYLQKENIIDESGMPKERFSAEFPKEGPSILRIQQVVRGDSAAYFCASSPPSGGTYNEQFFGPGTRLTVL.